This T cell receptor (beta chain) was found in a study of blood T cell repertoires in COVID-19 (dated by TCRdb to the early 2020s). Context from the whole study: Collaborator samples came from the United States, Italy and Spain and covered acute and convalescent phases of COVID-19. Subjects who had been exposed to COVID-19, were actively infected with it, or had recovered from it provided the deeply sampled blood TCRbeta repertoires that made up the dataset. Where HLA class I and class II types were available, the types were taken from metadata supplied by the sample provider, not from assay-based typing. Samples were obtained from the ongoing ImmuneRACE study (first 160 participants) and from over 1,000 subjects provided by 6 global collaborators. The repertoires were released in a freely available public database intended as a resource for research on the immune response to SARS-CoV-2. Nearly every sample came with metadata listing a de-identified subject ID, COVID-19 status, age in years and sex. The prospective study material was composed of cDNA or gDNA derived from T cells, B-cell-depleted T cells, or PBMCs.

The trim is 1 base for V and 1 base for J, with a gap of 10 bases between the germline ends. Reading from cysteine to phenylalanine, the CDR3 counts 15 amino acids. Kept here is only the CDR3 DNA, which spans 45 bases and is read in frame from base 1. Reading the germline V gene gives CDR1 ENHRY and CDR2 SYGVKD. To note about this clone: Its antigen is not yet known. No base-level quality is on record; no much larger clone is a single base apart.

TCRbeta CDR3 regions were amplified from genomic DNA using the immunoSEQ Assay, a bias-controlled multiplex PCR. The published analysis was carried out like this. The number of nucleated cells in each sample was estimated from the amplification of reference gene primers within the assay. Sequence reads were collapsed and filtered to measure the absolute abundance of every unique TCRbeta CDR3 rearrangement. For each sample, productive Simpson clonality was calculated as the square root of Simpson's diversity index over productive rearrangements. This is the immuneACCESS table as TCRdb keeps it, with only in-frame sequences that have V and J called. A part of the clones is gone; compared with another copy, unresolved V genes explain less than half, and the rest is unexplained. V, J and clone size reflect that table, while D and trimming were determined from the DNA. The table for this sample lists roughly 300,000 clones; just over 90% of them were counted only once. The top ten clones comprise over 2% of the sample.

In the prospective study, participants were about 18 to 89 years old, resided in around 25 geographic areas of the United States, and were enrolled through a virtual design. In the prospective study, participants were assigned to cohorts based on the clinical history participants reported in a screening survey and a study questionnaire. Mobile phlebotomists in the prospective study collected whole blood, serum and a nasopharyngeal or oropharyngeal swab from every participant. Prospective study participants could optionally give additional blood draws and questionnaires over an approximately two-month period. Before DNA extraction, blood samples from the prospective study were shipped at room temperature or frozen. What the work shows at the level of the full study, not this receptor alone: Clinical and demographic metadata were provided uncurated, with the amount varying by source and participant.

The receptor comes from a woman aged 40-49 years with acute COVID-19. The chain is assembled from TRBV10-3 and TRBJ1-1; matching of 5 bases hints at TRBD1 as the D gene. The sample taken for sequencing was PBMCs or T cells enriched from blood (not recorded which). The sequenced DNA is TGTGCCATCAGTGAGTGGGGGGTCGGGAACACTGAAGCTTTCTTT. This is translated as CAISEWGVGNTEAFF.